These 23 T cell receptor beta chains originate from one sample sequenced in a study of shared clonotypes between healthy human individuals. Data came from immunoSEQ multiplex PCR; TCRdb stores just in-frame clones and leaves some out. The sample consists of over a million clones, roughly 96% of them appearing once. Sequencing was performed on naive CD4+ T cells sorted from blood. The subset denotes: CD45RA+ positively selected. Source of these receptors: a man aged 25-45 years in good health.

CDR3 protein: CASARISGIYNEQFF. The CDR3, as DNA: TGCGCCAGCGCTAGGATTAGCGGGATTTACAATGAGCAGTTCTTC. This chain uses TRBV4-3 with TRBJ2-1; 8 nucleotides align to TRBD2. The CDR3 has 15 amino acids. V lost 8 bases to trimming and J lost 4 bases; unmatched junction nucleotides: 10. Germline V gene data show CDR1 as LGHNA and CDR2 as YSLEER.

On this clone itself: Other DNA sequences within the sample encode an identical CDR3. This chain uses TRBV18 with TRBJ2-7; 8 bases match TRBD1. The CDR3 extends over 14 amino acids. The germline CDR1 and CDR2 sequences are KGHSH and LQKENI. Unmatched junction bases numbered 3, after V lost 3 bases and J lost 2 bases. The CDR3 loop reads CASSPGTGTYEQYF. CDR3 nucleotide sequence: TGTGCCAGCTCACCCGGGACAGGAACCTACGAGCAGTACTTC.

V and J are TRBV29-1 and TRBJ2-1, with unresolved D. The CDR3 totals 12 residues. Germline loops: CDR1 SQVTM, CDR2 ANQGSEA. V was clipped by 4 bases and J by 8 bases, with 12 bases between them. In DNA, the CDR3 is TGCAGCGTTGGCAGGATCACCGATGAGCAGTTCTTC. Translating it yields CSVGRITDEQFF.

This rearrangement joins TRBV7-2 to TRBJ1-2; 8 bases match TRBD1. With V trimmed by 0 bases and J by 4 bases, 10 bases remained unmatched. The V gene's germline CDR1 is SGHTA and CDR2 FQGNSA. This CDR3 is built from 17 residues. The CDR3: CASSLAPFGQGVYGYTF. CDR3 sequence (DNA): TGTGCCAGCAGCTTAGCCCCTTTTGGACAGGGTGTCTATGGCTACACCTTC.

The chain links TRBV29-1 to TRBJ1-4, with D uncertain. The CDR3 has 14 amino acids. With 6 bases removed from V and 0 bases from J, the gap between germline ends came to 11 bases. Germline values: CDR1 SQVTM, CDR2 ANQGSEA. In DNA, the CDR3 is TGCAGCGTCGGACTCCCTGCAACTAATGAAAAACTGTTTTTT. As protein: CSVGLPATNEKLFF. The full variable domain, rest sourced from reference TRBV29-1 and TRBJ1-4, is SAVISQKPSRDICQRGTSLTIQCQVDSQVTMMFWYRQQPGQSLTLIATANQGSEATYESGFVIDKFPISRPNLTFSTLTVSNMSPEDSSIYLCSVGLPATNEKLFFGSGTQLSVL.

The CDR3 spells CASSFSATNEKLFF. The CDR3 region has the DNA TGCGCCAGCAGCTTCTCAGCAACTAATGAAAAACTGTTTTTT. This chain links TRBV5-1 with TRBJ1-4; D remains unclear. CDR1 SGHRS and CDR2 YFSETQ come from the germline V gene. The CDR3 runs 14 residues. V was clipped by 2 bases and J by 0 bases, with 5 bases between them.

The chain carries TRBV28 and TRBJ1-2; D is uncertain. From germline, CDR1 is MDHEN and CDR2 SYDVKM. V was clipped by 5 bases and J by 7 bases, with 8 bases between them. This CDR3 is 11 amino acids long. The CDR3 protein is CASSQTIGYTF. CDR3 nucleotides: TGTGCCAGCAGTCAGACGATTGGCTACACCTTC.

V is TRBV5-4 and J is TRBJ2-3, with a weak D call TRBD2 (6 bases). Germline CDR1 reads SGHNT; CDR2 reads YYREEE (reference sequence). V was clipped by 4 bases and J by 4 bases, with 10 bases between them. This CDR3 spans 13 amino acids. Written as DNA, the CDR3 is TGTGCCAGCAGCCCCCGGGAGTCAGATACGCAGTATTTT. It is translated as CASSPRESDTQYF.

The chain has TRBV28 and TRBJ2-7; 15 nucleotides align to TRBD2. Unmatched junction bases numbered 3, after V lost 3 bases and J lost 0 bases. The CDR3 sequence is 17 residues long. Germline V CDR1 and CDR2: MDHEN, SYDVKM. Here the CDR3 DNA reads TGTGCCAGCAGTTTTCAGGGACTAGCGGGAGGCTCCTACGAGCAGTACTTC. It codes for CASSFQGLAGGSYEQYF.

The V and J genes are TRBV11-2 and TRBJ2-2, with TRBD1 as a possible D gene (5 bases). Germline values: CDR1 SGHAT, CDR2 FQNNGV. With 5 bases removed from V and 0 bases from J, the gap between germline ends came to 7 bases. This CDR3 region has 14 residues. For the CDR3, the DNA is TGTGCCAGCAGCAAGACAGCGAACACCGGGGAGCTGTTTTTT. Protein: CASSKTANTGELFF.

This chain uses TRBV28 with TRBJ2-2; D is undetermined. Germline loops: CDR1 MDHEN, CDR2 SYDVKM. Trimming left V 7 bases short and J 1 base short, with 13 bases between. This CDR3 contains 15 residues. CDR3 region: CASKKGDLNTGELFF. The CDR3, as DNA: TGTGCCAGCAAAAAGGGTGATTTGAACACCGGGGAGCTGTTTTTT.

J is TRBJ2-1 and V is TRBV5-1; 7 bases match TRBD2. The CDR3 is 14 amino acids. Per the germline V gene, CDR1 is SGHRS and CDR2 is YFSETQ. V shed 5 bases and J 5 bases; nucleotides not matched to a gene: 7. CDR3 loop: CASSDPGGNNEQFF. DNA for the CDR3: TGCGCCAGCAGTGATCCGGGGGGAAACAATGAGCAGTTCTTC.

The J gene is TRBJ2-6, the V gene TRBV21-1; the table's D call of TRBD1 was not tested on the DNA. TRBV21-1 is flagged as a pseudogene. This CDR3 region has 19 residues. Here the CDR3 reads CANPGQETSLSSGANVLTF. The CDR3 DNA follows: TGTGCCAATCCGGGACAGGAAACCTCTCTAAGCTCTGGGGCCAACGTCCTGACTTTC.

The chain is built from TRBV9 and TRBJ2-3; 8 bases are shared with TRBD2. The V gene's germline CDR1 is SGDLS and CDR2 YYNGEE. The V segment lost 0 bases and the J segment 2 bases; nucleotides outside the gene matches: 5. This CDR3 contains 16 residues. CDR3 sequence reads: CASSVETSGLTDTQYF. CDR3 bases: TGTGCCAGCAGCGTAGAAACTAGCGGCCTCACAGATACGCAGTATTTT. Full variable domain (missing parts from reference TRBV9 and TRBJ2-3): DSGVTQTPKHLITATGQRVTLRCSPRSGDLSVYWYQQSLDQGLQFLIQYYNGEERAKGNILERFSAQQFPDLHSELNLSSLELGDSALYFCASSVETSGLTDTQYFGPGTRLTVL.

This clone showed up just once. This sequence joins TRBV4-2 and TRBJ1-2; no clear D. Germline lookup yields CDR1 LGHNA and CDR2 YNFKEQ. The CDR3 sequence is 14 residues long. The V end lost 1 base, the J end lost 1 base, and 7 bases lay between the germline ends. This CDR3 reads CASSQGNVNYGYTF. CDR3 sequence (DNA): TGTGCCAGCAGCCAAGGTAACGTTAACTATGGCTACACCTTC.

The V gene is TRBV6-4, the J gene TRBJ2-2, with TRBD1 matching 9 bases. The trim removed 2 bases at V and 8 bases at J, leaving 18 bases unmatched. Germline CDR1 MRHNA, CDR2 SNTAGT. The CDR3 has 19 amino acids. The CDR3 is CASSDQSSGQGITGGELFF. CDR3 in DNA: TGTGCCAGCAGTGACCAAAGTTCGGGACAGGGTATCACCGGGGGGGAGCTGTTTTTT.

This chain uses TRBV18 with TRBJ1-1, with 7 bases identical to TRBD1. The CDR3 consists of 16 residues. Germline CDR1 reads KGHSH; CDR2 reads LQKENI. V was pared by 3 bases and J by 2 bases, with 9 bases of the junction left unmatched. The CDR3 region is CASSPVSGTVNTEAFF. CDR3 sequence (DNA): TGTGCCAGCTCACCGGTGTCCGGGACAGTCAACACTGAAGCTTTCTTT. The full variable domain, with the rest looked up from reference TRBV18 and TRBJ1-1, is NAGVMQNPRHLVRRRGQEARLRCSPMKGHSHVYWYRQLPEEGLKFMVYLQKENIIDESGMPKERFSAEFPKEGPSILRIQQVVRGDSAAYFCASSPVSGTVNTEAFFGQGTRLTVV.

The J gene is TRBJ1-2, the V gene TRBV6-5, with D perhaps matching TRBD1 (6 bases). The ends were cut back, 4 bases at V and 8 bases at J, with 23 bases in the middle. Germline V gene sequence: CDR1 MNHEY, CDR2 SVGAGI. This CDR3 is 16 amino acids long. The CDR3 DNA reads as TGTGCCAGCAGTTCCCCGGACAGCGTCTCGCGGGACGGCTACACCTTC. It yields the protein CASSSPDSVSRDGYTF.

The V gene is TRBV2, the J gene TRBJ2-1; 13 nucleotides line up with TRBD2. Germline V CDR1 and CDR2: SNHLY, FYNNEI. V trimming: 8 bases; J trimming: 6 bases; junction bases outside the gene matches: 4. This CDR3 contains 14 residues. The CDR3 DNA reads TGTGCCAGCTACGGACTAGCGGGAGTCAATGAGCAGTTCTTC. This translates into CASYGLAGVNEQFF. The whole variable domain, filled in from reference TRBV2 and TRBJ2-1, reads EPEVTQTPSHQVTQMGQEVILRCVPISNHLYFYWYRQILGQKVEFLVSFYNNEISEKSEIFDDQFSVERPDGSNFTLKIRSTKLEDSAMYFCASYGLAGVNEQFFGPGTRLTVL.

The chain couples TRBV19 to TRBJ2-1; TRBD1 matches at 9 bases. The germline CDR1 and CDR2 sequences are LNHDA and SQIVND (reference sequence). CDR3 size: 18 residues. The J segment lost 4 bases and the V segment lost 5 bases, leaving 15 bases of the junction unmatched. The CDR3 DNA follows: TGTGCCAGTAGTCTTAGGGCAACCGGGACAGGGTCATACAATGAGCAGTTCTTC. Translating gives CASSLRATGTGSYNEQFF.

V usage is TRBV28 and J usage is TRBJ2-1; TRBD1 matches at 7 bases. The CDR3 loop spans 12 amino acids. Germline-derived CDR1 and CDR2 are MDHEN and SYDVKM. After removal of 6 bases from V and 14 bases from J, the junction contained 10 bases not matched to a gene. The CDR3 sequence is CASSTGVRNEFF. CDR3 nucleotide sequence: TGTGCCAGCAGCACAGGGGTTCGGAACGAGTTCTTC. Combining the CDR3 with reference TRBV28 and TRBJ2-1 gives the whole variable domain DVKVTQSSRYLVKRTGEKVFLECVQDMDHENMFWYRQDPGLGLRLIYFSYDVKMKEKGDIPEGYSVSREKKERFSLILESASTNQTSMYLCASSTGVRNEFFGPGTRLTVL.

Comment on this clone: A clone one base away is much larger, so this may be a read error. V gene TRBV9 combines with J gene TRBJ2-1; the D gene is possibly TRBD2 (5 bases). V shed 0 bases and J shed 0 bases, with 7 bases lying between them. The length of the CDR3 is 15 residues. Germline V CDR1 and CDR2: SGDLS, YYNGEE. The CDR3 coding sequence is TGTGCCAGCAGCGTAGACGGGAACTCCTACAATGAGCAGTTCTTC. The encoded protein is CASSVDGNSYNEQFF. Full variable domain (outside the CDR3, taken from reference TRBV9 and TRBJ2-1): DSGVTQTPKHLITATGQRVTLRCSPRSGDLSVYWYQQSLDQGLQFLIQYYNGEERAKGNILERFSAQQFPDLHSELNLSSLELGDSALYFCASSVDGNSYNEQFFGPGTRLTVL.

The chain recombines TRBV7-9 with TRBJ2-1, with a tentative D call TRBD2 (5 bases). Trimming removed 0 bases from V and 13 bases from J, with 13 bases in between. Per the germline V gene, CDR1 is SEHNR and CDR2 is FQNEAQ (reference sequence). This CDR3 region has 13 residues. The CDR3 region is CASSLARELRQFF. In DNA, the CDR3 is TGTGCCAGCAGCTTAGCGAGGGAGCTAAGACAGTTCTTC.